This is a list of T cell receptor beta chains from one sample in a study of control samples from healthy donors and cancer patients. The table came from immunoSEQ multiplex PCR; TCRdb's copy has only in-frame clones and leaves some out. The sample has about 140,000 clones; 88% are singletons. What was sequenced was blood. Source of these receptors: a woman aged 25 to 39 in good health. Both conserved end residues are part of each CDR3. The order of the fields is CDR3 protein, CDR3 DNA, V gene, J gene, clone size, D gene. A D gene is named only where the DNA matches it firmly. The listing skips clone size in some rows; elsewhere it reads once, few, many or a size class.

CASSTGLAGGADTQYF	TGTGCCAGCAGCACGGGACTAGCGGGAGGGGCAGATACGCAGTATTTT	TRBV5-8	TRBJ2-3	.	TRBD2
CATSRTRLPSYEQYF	TGTGCCACCAGCAGAACCCGACTACCTTCCTACGAGCAGTACTTC	TRBV15	TRBJ2-7	.	.
CASSRGQGAREQYF	TGTGCCAGCAGCCGCGGACAGGGGGCGCGCGAGCAGTACTTC	TRBV5-4	TRBJ2-7	.	TRBD1
CASSLGSLSGYGYTF	TGTGCCAGCAGCTTGGGGTCGTTATCCGGCTATGGCTACACCTTC	TRBV5-6	TRBJ1-2	.	.
CASSLNGGSGSPLHF	TGTGCCAGCAGCTTAAATGGGGGTTCAGGTTCACCCCTCCACTTT	TRBV7-3	TRBJ1-6	.	.
CASSGTSGSYEQYF	TGTGCCAGCAGTGGGACTAGCGGCTCCTACGAGCAGTACTTC	TRBV2	TRBJ2-7	.	TRBD2
CSVVQDLFTEAFF	TGCAGCGTTGTACAGGACCTGTTCACTGAAGCTTTCTTT	TRBV29-1	TRBJ1-1	.	.
CASSLGTGNYNEQFF	TGTGCCAGCAGCTTGGGAACCGGGAACTACAATGAGCAGTTCTTC	TRBV11-3	TRBJ2-1	.	.
CAWDRGGSPLHF	TGTGCCTGGGACAGGGGAGGATCACCCCTCCACTTT	TRBV30	TRBJ1-6	few	TRBD1
CASSLGAVTDTQYF	TGTGCCAGCAGCTTAGGGGCAGTCACAGATACGCAGTATTTT	TRBV11-3	TRBJ2-3	.	.
CASSPRDFSIYEQYF	TGTGCCAGCTCACCCAGGGACTTCTCGATCTACGAGCAGTACTTC	TRBV18	TRBJ2-7	once	.
CASSSTRTGELFF	TGTGCCAGCTCCTCCACACGAACCGGGGAGCTGTTTTTT	TRBV27	TRBJ2-2	.	.
CASSGKDLNQPQHF	TGTGCCAGTAGTGGGAAGGATCTCAATCAGCCCCAGCATTTT	TRBV19	TRBJ1-5	few	.
CASSQDRSRGVLAQYF	TGCGCCAGCAGCCAAGATAGATCGCGGGGGGTTCTGGCCCAGTACTTC	TRBV4-1	TRBJ2-5	.	TRBD2
CASSVGGQAEAFF	TGTGCCAGCAGTGTGGGAGGACAGGCAGAAGCTTTCTTT	TRBV2	TRBJ1-1	few	TRBD1
CASSYYSASSYEQYF	TGTGCCAGCAGTTATTATTCAGCCAGCTCCTACGAGCAGTACTTC	TRBV6-6	TRBJ2-7	.	.
CASSPTGFNSYEQYF	TGTGCCAGCAGCCCTACAGGCTTTAACTCCTACGAGCAGTACTTC	TRBV25-1	TRBJ2-7	.	.
CASSLGLAGRSGANVLTF	TGTGCCAGCAGCTTAGGCCTAGCGGGAAGATCTGGGGCCAACGTCCTGACTTTC	TRBV7-3	TRBJ2-6	.	TRBD2
CASSRGGPEETQYF	TGTGCCAGCTCCAGGGGAGGTCCGGAAGAGACCCAGTACTTC	TRBV7-9	TRBJ2-5	once	.
CASSPPLAGGRETQYF	TGTGCCAGCAGCCCCCCCTTAGCGGGAGGCCGAGAGACCCAGTACTTC	TRBV7-9	TRBJ2-5	.	TRBD2
CASSPGDAEAFF	TGTGCCAGCTCACCGGGGGATGCTGAAGCTTTCTTT	TRBV18	TRBJ1-1	.	.
CASSLASGRVETQYF	TGTGCCAGCAGCTTAGCGTCGGGCAGGGTGGAGACCCAGTACTTC	TRBV7-9	TRBJ2-5	.	.
CASSLEPNTQYF	TGTGCCAGCAGCTTGGAACCTAATACGCAGTATTTT	TRBV5-4	TRBJ2-3	.	.
CATSGPGVDSPLHF	TGTGCCACCAGCGGGCCGGGGGTGGATTCACCCCTCCACTTT	TRBV15	TRBJ1-6	.	.
CASSLLANTGELFF	TGTGCCAGCAGCTTACTAGCGAACACCGGGGAGCTGTTTTTT	TRBV7-2	TRBJ2-2	.	.
CASSQDKGLQQTQYF	TGCGCCAGCAGCCAAGATAAGGGGCTGCAACAGACCCAGTACTTC	TRBV4-1	TRBJ2-5	.	.
CASRMGTGGFSEQYF	TGTGCCAGCAGAATGGGGACAGGGGGGTTCTCCGAGCAGTACTTC	TRBV6-5	TRBJ2-7	once	TRBD1
CASSPGWGYEQYF	TGTGCCAGCAGCCCCGGGTGGGGCTACGAGCAGTACTTC	TRBV5-4	TRBJ2-7	.	.
CASSFGQGGQPQHF	TGTGCCAGCAGCTTCGGACAGGGTGGTCAGCCCCAGCATTTT	TRBV3-1/TRBV3-2	TRBJ1-5	.	TRBD1
CASSVEGVLYNEQFF	TGTGCCAGCAGCGTAGAGGGAGTACTTTACAATGAGCAGTTCTTC	TRBV9	TRBJ2-1	.	.
CASSPGGISNTIYF	TGTGCCAGCAGTCCCGGGGGGATTTCGAACACCATATATTTT	TRBV28	TRBJ1-3	once	.
CASRNFHNSPLHF	TGTGCCAGCCGGAACTTCCATAATTCACCCCTCCACTTT	TRBV6-5	TRBJ1-6	.	.
CAISGPETYGYTF	TGTGCCATCAGTGGTCCGGAGACCTATGGCTACACCTTC	TRBV10-3	TRBJ1-2	once	.
CASSLESTGNTEAFF	TGTGCCAGCAGCTTAGAATCGACTGGGAACACTGAAGCTTTCTTT	TRBV7-9	TRBJ1-1	.	.
CASSQDRLSEQFF	TGTGCCAGCAGCCAAGATCGGTTGTCGGAGCAGTTCTTC	TRBV3-1/TRBV3-2	TRBJ2-1	.	.
CASSKTGEDSQPQHF	TGTGCCAGTAGTAAGACAGGGGAAGATTCTCAGCCCCAGCATTTT	TRBV19	TRBJ1-5	.	TRBD1
CASSQGAGGAYEQYF	TGTGCCAGCAGCCAAGGGGCGGGCGGAGCCTACGAGCAGTACTTC	TRBV11-2	TRBJ2-7	.	.
CASSQGAVMNTEAFF	TGTGCCAGCAGCCAAGGCGCGGTTATGAACACTGAAGCTTTCTTT	TRBV4-2	TRBJ1-1	.	.
CAWRRTSGRNEQFF	TGTGCCTGGAGGCGGACTAGCGGGAGGAATGAGCAGTTCTTC	TRBV30	TRBJ2-1	.	TRBD2
CASSVEVWGETQYF	TGTGCCAGCAGCGTAGAGGTCTGGGGGGAGACCCAGTACTTC	TRBV9	TRBJ2-5	.	.
CASTLGQGAYEQYF	TGTGCCAGCACTTTGGGACAGGGGGCCTACGAGCAGTACTTC	TRBV2	TRBJ2-7	.	TRBD1